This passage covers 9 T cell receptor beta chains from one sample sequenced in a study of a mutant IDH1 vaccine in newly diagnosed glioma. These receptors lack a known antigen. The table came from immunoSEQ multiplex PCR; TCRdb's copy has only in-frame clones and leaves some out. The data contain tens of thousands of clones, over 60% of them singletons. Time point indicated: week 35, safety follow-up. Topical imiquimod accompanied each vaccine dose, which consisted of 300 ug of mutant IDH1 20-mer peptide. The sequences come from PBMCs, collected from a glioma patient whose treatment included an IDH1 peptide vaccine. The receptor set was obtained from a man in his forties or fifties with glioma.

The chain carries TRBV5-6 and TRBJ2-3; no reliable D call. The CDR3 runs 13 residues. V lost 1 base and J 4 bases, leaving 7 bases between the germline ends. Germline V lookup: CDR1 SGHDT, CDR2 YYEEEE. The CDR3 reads CASSLSVSDTQYF. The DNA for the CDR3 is TGTGCCAGCAGCTTGAGCGTTTCAGATACGCAGTATTTT.

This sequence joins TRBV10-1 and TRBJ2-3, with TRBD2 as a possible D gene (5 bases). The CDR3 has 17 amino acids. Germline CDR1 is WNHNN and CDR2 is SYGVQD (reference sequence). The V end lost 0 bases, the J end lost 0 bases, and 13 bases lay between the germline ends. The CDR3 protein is CASSESARGFSTDTQYF. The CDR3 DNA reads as TGCGCCAGCAGTGAGTCGGCCAGAGGGTTTAGCACAGATACGCAGTATTTT.

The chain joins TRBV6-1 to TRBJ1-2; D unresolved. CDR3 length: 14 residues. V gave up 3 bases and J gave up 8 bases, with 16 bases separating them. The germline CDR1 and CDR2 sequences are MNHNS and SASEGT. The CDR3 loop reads CASSDWAAFWGYTF. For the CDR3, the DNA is TGTGCCAGCAGTGACTGGGCCGCCTTTTGGGGCTACACCTTC.

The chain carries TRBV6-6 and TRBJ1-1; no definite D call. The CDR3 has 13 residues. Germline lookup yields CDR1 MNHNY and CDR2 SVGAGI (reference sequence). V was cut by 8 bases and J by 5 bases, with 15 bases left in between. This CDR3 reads CASSQTPGTEAFF. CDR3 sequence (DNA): TGTGCCAGCTCCCAAACCCCGGGGACTGAAGCTTTCTTT.

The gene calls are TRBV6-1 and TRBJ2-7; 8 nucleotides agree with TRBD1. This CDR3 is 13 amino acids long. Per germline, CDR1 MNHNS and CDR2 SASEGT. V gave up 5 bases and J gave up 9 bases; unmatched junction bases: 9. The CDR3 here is CASSLDRGVGQYF. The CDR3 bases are TGTGCCAGCAGTCTAGACAGGGGAGTAGGGCAGTACTTC.

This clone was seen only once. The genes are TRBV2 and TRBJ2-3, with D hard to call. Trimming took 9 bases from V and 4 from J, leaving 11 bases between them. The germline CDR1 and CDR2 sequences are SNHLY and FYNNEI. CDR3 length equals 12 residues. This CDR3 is CARRSLADTQYF. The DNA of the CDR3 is TGTGCCAGGAGGAGTCTCGCAGATACGCAGTATTTT.

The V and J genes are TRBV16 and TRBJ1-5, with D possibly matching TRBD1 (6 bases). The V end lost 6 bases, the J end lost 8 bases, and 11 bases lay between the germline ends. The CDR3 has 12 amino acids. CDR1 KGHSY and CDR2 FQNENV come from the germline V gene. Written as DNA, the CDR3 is TGTGCCAGCAGACAGGGTATCGAGCCCCAGCATTTT. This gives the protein CASRQGIEPQHF.

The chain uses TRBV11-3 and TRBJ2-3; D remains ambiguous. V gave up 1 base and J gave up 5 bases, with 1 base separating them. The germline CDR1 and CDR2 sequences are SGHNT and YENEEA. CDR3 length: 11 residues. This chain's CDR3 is CASSLGDTQYF. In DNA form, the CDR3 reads TGTGCCAGCAGCTTAGGAGATACGCAGTATTTT.

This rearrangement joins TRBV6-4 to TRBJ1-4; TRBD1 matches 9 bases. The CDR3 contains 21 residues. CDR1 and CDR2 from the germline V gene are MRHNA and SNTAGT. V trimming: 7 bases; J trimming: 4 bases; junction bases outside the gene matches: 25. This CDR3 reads CASTDSIGSGTGLRSNEKLFF. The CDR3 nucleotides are TGTGCCAGCACCGACTCTATAGGGAGCGGGACAGGGTTAAGGAGTAATGAAAAACTGTTTTTT.